The 12 T cell receptor beta chains listed next were all sequenced from one sample in a study of vaccination and CD4 T cells after COVID-19 (dated by TCRdb to between 2022 and 2023). Explained via the paper, the treatment or condition label denotes: roughly 10-day PBMC culture with coronavirus spike peptide pools or control peptides (ViraFEST assay). CD4+ T cells from unexposed donors were collected before the COVID-19 pandemic (2011-2018). The library was built by means of PCR. The sequencer listed for this sample is Illumina iSeq 100. DNA from cultured CD4+ T cells underwent TCR sequencing with the Oncomine TCR Beta short-read assay at the Johns Hopkins FTIC core. Genomic DNA was extracted from the cultured CD4+ T cells with the QIAamp micro DNA kit. TCRdb reprocessed the public reads (quality trimming at Q25 with fastp, clone calling with MiXCR) and kept in-frame beta chains. Each entry is one CDR3 protein sequence, shown with its most common DNA and genes. Within this sample are 10,000 or so distinct CDR3 sequences, with about 30% of them counted one time only. The ten largest clones take up approximately 14% of the sample.

Their antigens remain unidentified. The sample consisted of CD4+ T cells from blood, cultured in vitro. These receptors all stem from a human donor in good health.

The table lists this clonotype with a few counts. V is TRBV19 and J is TRBJ2-3; the D gene could be TRBD1 or TRBD2 (7 bases each). Trimming removed 5 bases at V and 2 bases at J, with 17 bases between. Per germline, CDR1 LNHDA and CDR2 SQIVND (reference sequence). This CDR3 contains 16 residues. The CDR3 DNA reads as TGTGCCAGTAGTCCCAGGGGGGGCGTAATCACAGATACGCAGTATTTT. Its protein is CASSPRGGVITDTQYF.

This clonotype was seen a handful of times. The V and J genes are TRBV7-8 and TRBJ2-3; D uncertain. Germline-derived CDR1 and CDR2 are SGHVS and FQNEAQ. The CDR3 totals 14 residues. The V gene lost 1 base and the J gene lost 5 bases, with 10 bases spanning the gap. In nucleotides, the CDR3 is TGTGCCAGCAGCTTAGTTGGCAGAAAAGATACGCAGTATTTT. Translation: CASSLVGRKDTQYF.

This clonotype was observed a few times. This rearrangement joins TRBV6-1 to TRBJ2-1; D unresolved. Germline loops: CDR1 MNHNS, CDR2 SASEGT. The CDR3 is 13 residues long. V was shortened by 6 bases and J by 7 bases, with 13 bases between the two germline ends. CDR3 loop: CASRDPNTNEQFF. The CDR3, as DNA: TGTGCCAGCAGGGACCCGAACACGAATGAGCAGTTCTTC.

The chain couples TRBV7-2 to TRBJ1-2; the match to TRBD1 covers 7 bases. The ends lost 5 bases at V and 3 bases at J; junction bases unmatched: 3. The CDR3 has 13 amino acids. The germline V gene encodes CDR1 SGHTA and CDR2 FQGNSA. This chain's CDR3 is CASSPGTDYGYTF. The CDR3 DNA reads TGTGCCAGCAGCCCAGGGACAGACTATGGCTACACCTTC.

The chain links TRBV19 to TRBJ2-3; D gene ambiguous. V lost 3 bases and J 4 bases, leaving 5 bases between the germline ends. There are 12 residues in the CDR3. The germline V gene has CDR1 LNHDA and CDR2 SQIVND (reference sequence). CDR3 in amino acids: CASSIPPDTQYF. The DNA of the CDR3 is TGTGCCAGTAGTATCCCTCCAGATACGCAGTATTTT.

This chain links TRBV12-3 or TRBV12-4 with TRBJ2-1; possibly TRBD2 for D (6 bases). The CDR3 totals 15 residues. V lost 6 bases, J lost 8 bases, and 20 bases lay in between. The CDR3 bases are TGTGCCAGCAGACAGCCGGGACTTACATTCGATGAGCAGTTCTTC. As protein: CASRQPGLTFDEQFF.

The chain couples TRBV20-1 to TRBJ1-2, with D possibly TRBD1 on 6 matching bases. CDR1 is DFQATT, CDR2 SNEGSKA, per germline (reference sequence). Trimming took 0 bases from V and 2 from J, leaving 16 bases between them. The CDR3 covers 16 residues. CDR3 residues: CSARDRRTVINYGYTF. CDR3 DNA sequence: TGCAGTGCTAGAGATCGAAGGACAGTGATCAACTATGGCTACACCTTC.

The chain recombines TRBV6-2 or TRBV6-3 with TRBJ1-3, with D maybe TRBD1 (5 bases). Per germline, CDR1 MNHEY and CDR2 SVGEGT. The V gene lost 6 bases and the J gene lost 0 bases, with 15 bases spanning the gap. The CDR3 runs 16 residues. This chain's CDR3 is CASRPYGTLSGNTIYF. In nucleotides, the CDR3 is TGTGCCAGCAGACCCTACGGGACCCTCTCTGGAAACACCATATATTTT.

This clonotype was detected only a few times. An end of the junction does not agree with germline; a read error may underlie this. The rearrangement uses TRBV5-4 and TRBJ1-1, with TRBD1 matching over 8 bases. CDR3 length equals 15 residues. Germline V gene lookup returns CDR1 SGHNT and CDR2 YYREEE (reference sequence). CDR3 coding DNA: TGTGCCAGCAGCGGGGCAGGGGGCGCGAACATTGAAGCTTTCTTT. Translated, it gives CASSGAGGANIEAFF.

The chain has TRBV6-2 or TRBV6-3 and TRBJ1-2; tentatively, D is TRBD1 (6 bases). V was cut by 0 bases and J by 3 bases, with 20 bases left in between. This CDR3 contains 18 residues. Germline assignment: CDR1 MNHEY and CDR2 SVGEGT. In DNA form, the CDR3 reads TGTGCCAGCAGTTACTCGACGTCCGGGCAGGGGAGAGACTATGGCTACACCTTC. This gives the protein CASSYSTSGQGRDYGYTF.

This sequence joins TRBV5-4 and TRBJ2-3, with D possibly being TRBD2 (5 bases). The V and J ends lost 4 bases and 5 bases respectively, with 14 bases between them. Germline V gene lookup returns CDR1 SGHNT and CDR2 YYREEE (reference sequence). The CDR3 loop spans 14 amino acids. The CDR3 reads CASSGSGGIDTQYF. The CDR3 DNA sequence: TGTGCCAGCAGCGGGAGTGGAGGCATAGATACGCAGTATTTT.

As for this clonotype: The junction shows a germline mismatch at one end, possibly a read error. The chain recombines TRBV5-1 with TRBJ1-2; 10 nucleotides line up with TRBD1. Germline V gene data show CDR1 as SGHRS and CDR2 as YFSETQ. The CDR3 is 16 residues long. CDR3 region: CASSPGGQGNIVGHTF. The CDR3 DNA follows: TGCGCCAGCAGCCCTGGGGGACAGGGGAATATCGTTGGCCACACCTTC.